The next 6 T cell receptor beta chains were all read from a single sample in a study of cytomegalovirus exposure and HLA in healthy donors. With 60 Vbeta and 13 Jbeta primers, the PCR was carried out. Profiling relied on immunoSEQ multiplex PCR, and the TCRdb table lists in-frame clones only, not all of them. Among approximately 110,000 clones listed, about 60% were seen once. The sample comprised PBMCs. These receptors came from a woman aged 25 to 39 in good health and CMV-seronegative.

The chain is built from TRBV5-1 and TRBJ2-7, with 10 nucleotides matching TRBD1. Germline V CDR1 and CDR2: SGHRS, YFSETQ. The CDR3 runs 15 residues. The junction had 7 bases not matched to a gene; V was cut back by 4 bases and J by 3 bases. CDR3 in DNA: TGCGCCAGCAGCGACGGGACAGGGGTAGGCTACGAGCAGTACTTC. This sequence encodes CASSDGTGVGYEQYF.

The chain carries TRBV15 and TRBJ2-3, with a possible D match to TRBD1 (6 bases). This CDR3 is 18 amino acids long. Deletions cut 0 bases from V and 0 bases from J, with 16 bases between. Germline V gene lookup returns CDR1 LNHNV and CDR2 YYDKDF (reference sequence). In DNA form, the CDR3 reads TGTGCCACCAGCAGAGATAGGGCGACAGGATCTAGCACAGATACGCAGTATTTT. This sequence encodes CATSRDRATGSSTDTQYF. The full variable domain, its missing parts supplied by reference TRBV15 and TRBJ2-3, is DAMVIQNPRYQVTQFGKPVTLSCSQTLNHNVMYWYQQKSSQAPKLLFHYYDKDFNNEADTPDNFQSRRPNTSFCFLDIRSPGLGDTAMYLCATSRDRATGSSTDTQYFGPGTRLTVL.

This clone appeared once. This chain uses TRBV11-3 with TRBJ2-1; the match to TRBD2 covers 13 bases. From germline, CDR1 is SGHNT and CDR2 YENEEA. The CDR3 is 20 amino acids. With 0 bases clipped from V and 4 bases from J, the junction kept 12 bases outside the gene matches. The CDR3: CASSLDQGLAGAGKYNEQFF. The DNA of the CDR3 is TGTGCCAGCAGCTTAGATCAAGGACTAGCGGGAGCGGGAAAATACAATGAGCAGTTCTTC.

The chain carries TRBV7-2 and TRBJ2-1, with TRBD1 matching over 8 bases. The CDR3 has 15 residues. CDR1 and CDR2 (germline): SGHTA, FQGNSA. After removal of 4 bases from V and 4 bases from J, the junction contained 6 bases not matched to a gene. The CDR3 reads CASSSQGAAYNEQFF. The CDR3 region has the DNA TGTGCCAGCAGCTCCCAGGGGGCAGCATACAATGAGCAGTTCTTC.

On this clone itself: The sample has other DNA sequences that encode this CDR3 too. The CDR3 DNA reads TGTGCCAGCAGTCGCAGGGGGTATGGCTACACCTTC. Translated: CASSRRGYGYTF. The V gene is TRBV28, the J gene TRBJ1-2; 7 bases align to TRBD1. The CDR3 runs to 12 residues. The junction had 2 bases not matched to a gene; V was cut back by 5 bases and J by 5 bases. CDR1 and CDR2 (germline): MDHEN, SYDVKM.

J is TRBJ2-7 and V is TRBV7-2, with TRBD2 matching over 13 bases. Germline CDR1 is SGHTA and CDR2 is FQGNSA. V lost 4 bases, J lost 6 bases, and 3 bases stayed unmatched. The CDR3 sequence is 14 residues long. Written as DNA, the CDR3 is TGTGCCAGCAGCTGGGGACTAGCGGGAAGCGAGCAGTACTTC. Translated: CASSWGLAGSEQYF.